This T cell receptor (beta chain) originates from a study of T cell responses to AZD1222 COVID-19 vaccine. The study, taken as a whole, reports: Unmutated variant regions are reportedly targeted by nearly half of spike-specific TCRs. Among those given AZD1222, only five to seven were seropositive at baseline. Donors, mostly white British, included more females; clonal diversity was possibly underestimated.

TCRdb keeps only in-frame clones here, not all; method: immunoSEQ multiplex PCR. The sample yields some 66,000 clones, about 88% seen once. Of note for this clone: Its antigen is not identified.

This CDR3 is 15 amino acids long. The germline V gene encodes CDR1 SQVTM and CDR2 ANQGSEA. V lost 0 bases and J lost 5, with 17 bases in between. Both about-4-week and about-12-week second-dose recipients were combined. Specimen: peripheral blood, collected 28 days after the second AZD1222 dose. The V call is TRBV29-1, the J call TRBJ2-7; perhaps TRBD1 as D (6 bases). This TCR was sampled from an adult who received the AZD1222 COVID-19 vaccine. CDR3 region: CSVEEGQGIPHEQYF. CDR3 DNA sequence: TGCAGCGTTGAAGAAGGGCAGGGGATTCCCCACGAGCAGTACTTC.